The clone carrying this TCR beta chain was recorded at least ten times. Its antigen is undetermined. The record originates from a study of CD8 T cells in ankylosing spondylitis. Study conclusions and caveats: Apparently characteristic of ankylosing spondylitis blood was a TCR beta motif (eight highly homologous variants). The authors reported significant enrichment of disease-linked clones in matched ankylosing spondylitis synovial fluid.

Generation of TCR beta libraries employed quantitative 5'-RACE incorporating molecular barcodes. TCRdb re-called the 5' RACE reads with MiXCR, one entry per CDR3 protein. The profile shows some 240,000 distinct CDR3 sequences, 7% to 8% of them singletons. Germline loops: CDR1 SGHVS, CDR2 FQNEAQ. The CDR3 contains 16 residues. Trimming removed 3 bases from V and 6 bases from J, with 17 bases in between. The source material was blood, either unsorted or a sorted T cell fraction (not recorded which). The sequence was collected from a male donor with ankylosing spondylitis. The gene calls are TRBV7-8 and TRBJ2-2; TRBD1 might be the D (5 bases). Here the CDR3 reads CASSLSLGHLAGELFF. As DNA, the CDR3 is TGTGCCAGCAGCTTGTCTCTCGGACATTTGGCCGGGGAGCTGTTTTTT.